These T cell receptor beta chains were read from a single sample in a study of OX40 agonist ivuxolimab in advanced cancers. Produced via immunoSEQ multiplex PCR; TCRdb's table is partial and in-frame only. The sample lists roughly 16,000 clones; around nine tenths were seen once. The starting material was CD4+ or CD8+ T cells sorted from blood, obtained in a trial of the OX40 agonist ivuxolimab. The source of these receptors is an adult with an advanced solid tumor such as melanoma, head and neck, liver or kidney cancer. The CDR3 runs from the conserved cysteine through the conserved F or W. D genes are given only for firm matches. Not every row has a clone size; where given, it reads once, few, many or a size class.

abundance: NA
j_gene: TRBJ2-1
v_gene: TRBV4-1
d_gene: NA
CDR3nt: TGCGCCAGCAGCCAAGGGGGCCGGGGGCCCTCAGGGGAGCAGTTCTTC
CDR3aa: CASSQGGRGPSGEQFF

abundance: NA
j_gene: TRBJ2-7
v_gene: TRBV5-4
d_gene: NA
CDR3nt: TGTGCCAGCAGCTTGGTGGATTCCTACGAGCAGTACTTC
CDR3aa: CASSLVDSYEQYF

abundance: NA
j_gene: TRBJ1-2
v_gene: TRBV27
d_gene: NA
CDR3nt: TGTGCCAGCAGTTTATCAAGGCAGGGCGGCTACACCTTC
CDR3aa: CASSLSRQGGYTF

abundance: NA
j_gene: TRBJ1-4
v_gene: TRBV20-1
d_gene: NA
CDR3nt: TGCCCCGTGAGGAGAAAAACTGTTTTT
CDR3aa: CPVRRKTVF

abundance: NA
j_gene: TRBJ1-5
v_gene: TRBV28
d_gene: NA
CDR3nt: TGTGCCAGCAGTATACAGGGTAAAAGTCAGCCCCAGCATTTT
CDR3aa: CASSIQGKSQPQHF

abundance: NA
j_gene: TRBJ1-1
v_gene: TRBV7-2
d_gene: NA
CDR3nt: TGTGCCAGCAGATTAGGGGGGGGTTACACTGAAGCTTTCTTT
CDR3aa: CASRLGGGYTEAFF

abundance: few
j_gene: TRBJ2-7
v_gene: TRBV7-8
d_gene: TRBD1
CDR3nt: TGTGCCAGCAGCCATCGGGACAGGGGGAACTACGAGCAGTACTTC
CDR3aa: CASSHRDRGNYEQYF

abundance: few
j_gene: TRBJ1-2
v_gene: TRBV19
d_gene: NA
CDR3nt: TGTGCCAGTAACCCCCGGCAGGCCTATGGCTACACCTTC
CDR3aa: CASNPRQAYGYTF

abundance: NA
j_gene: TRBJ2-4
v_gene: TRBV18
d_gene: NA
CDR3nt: TGTGCCAGCTCACCATCGGCAGGGATGATGGGGAACATTCAGTACTTC
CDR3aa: CASSPSAGMMGNIQYF

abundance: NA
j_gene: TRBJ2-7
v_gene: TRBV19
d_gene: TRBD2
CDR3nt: TGTGCCAGTAGTATAGGCGGACTAGCGGGAGAAGCTGGTGAGCAGTACTTC
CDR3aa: CASSIGGLAGEAGEQYF

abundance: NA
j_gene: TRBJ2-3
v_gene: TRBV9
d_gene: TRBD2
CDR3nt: TGTGCCAGCAGCGGTTATGAAGCGGGGTACACAGATACGCAGTATTTT
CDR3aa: CASSGYEAGYTDTQYF

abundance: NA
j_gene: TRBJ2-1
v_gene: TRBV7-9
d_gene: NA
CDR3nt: TGTGCCAGCAGCGGCCGGGAACTTCCCTACAATGAGCAGTTCTTC
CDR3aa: CASSGRELPYNEQFF

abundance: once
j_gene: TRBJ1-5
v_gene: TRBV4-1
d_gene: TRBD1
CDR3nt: TGCGCCAGCAGCCGGGACAGAGATCAGCCCCAGCATTTT
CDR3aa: CASSRDRDQPQHF

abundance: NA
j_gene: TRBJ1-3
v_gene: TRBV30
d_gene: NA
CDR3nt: TGTGCCTGGAGTGTCGCCGGGGCGGACACCATATATTTT
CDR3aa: CAWSVAGADTIYF

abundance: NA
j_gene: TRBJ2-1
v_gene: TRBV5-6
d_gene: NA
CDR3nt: TGTGCCAGCAGCCCCGGGTCCAGCTCCTACAATGAGCAGTTCTTC
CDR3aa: CASSPGSSSYNEQFF

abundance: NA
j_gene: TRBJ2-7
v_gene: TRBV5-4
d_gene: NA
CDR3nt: TGTGCCAGCCGTATAGGGGGGGGCGACGAGCAGTACTTC
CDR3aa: CASRIGGGDEQYF

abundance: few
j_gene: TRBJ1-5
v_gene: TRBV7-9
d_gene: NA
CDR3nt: TGTGCCAGCAGCTTCGGCAATCAGCCCCAGCATTTT
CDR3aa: CASSFGNQPQHF

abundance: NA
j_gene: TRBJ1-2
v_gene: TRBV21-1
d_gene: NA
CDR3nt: TGTGCCAGCAGCAAAGTCGCAGGGGTCGGCTACACCTTC
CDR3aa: CASSKVAGVGYTF

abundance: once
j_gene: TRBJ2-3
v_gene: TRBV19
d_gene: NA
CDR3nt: TGTGCCAGTAGTATACCGCCCACAGATACGCAGTATTTT
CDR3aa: CASSIPPTDTQYF

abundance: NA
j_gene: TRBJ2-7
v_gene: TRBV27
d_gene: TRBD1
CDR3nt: TGTGCCAGCAGTTCGGCCGGGACAGGGAGGCGCGAGCAGTACTTC
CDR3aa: CASSSAGTGRREQYF

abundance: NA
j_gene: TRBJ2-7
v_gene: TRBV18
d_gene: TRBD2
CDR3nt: TGTGCCAGCTCACCGCAAACTAGCGGGAGTTACGAGCAGTACTTC
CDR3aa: CASSPQTSGSYEQYF

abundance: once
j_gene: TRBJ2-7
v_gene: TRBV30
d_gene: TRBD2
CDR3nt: TGTGCCTGGAGGGGGACTAGCTACGAGCAGTACTTC
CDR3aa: CAWRGTSYEQYF

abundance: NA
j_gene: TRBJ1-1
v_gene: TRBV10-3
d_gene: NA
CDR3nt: TGTGCCATCAGTGAACAAGGGATTGGCACTGAAGCTTTCTTT
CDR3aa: CAISEQGIGTEAFF

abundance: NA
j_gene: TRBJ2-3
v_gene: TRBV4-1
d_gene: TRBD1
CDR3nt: TGCGCCAGCAGCCAAGTTACAGGGGGCGGAGATACGCAGTATTTT
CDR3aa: CASSQVTGGGDTQYF

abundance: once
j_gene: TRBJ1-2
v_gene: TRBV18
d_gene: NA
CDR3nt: TGTGCCAGCTCACCCTCCGTGGGACCGAGGGGGGGAAGCGATGGCTACACCTTC
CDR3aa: CASSPSVGPRGGSDGYTF

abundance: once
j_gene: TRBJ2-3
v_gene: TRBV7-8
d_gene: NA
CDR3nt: TGTGCCAGCAGCTTAGGCAGCCTAACTAGCACAGATACGCAGTATTTT
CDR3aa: CASSLGSLTSTDTQYF

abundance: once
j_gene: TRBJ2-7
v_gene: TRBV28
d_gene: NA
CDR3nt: TGTGCCAGCAGTTTGGGCCCAACGAAGCGCCGGGTTTACGAGCAGTACTTC
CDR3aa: CASSLGPTKRRVYEQYF

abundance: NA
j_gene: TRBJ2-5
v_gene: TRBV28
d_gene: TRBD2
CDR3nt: TGTGCCAGCAGTTTGGGGAGAGCGGGACTAGCGGGGCTCCAAGAGACCCAGTACTTC
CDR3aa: CASSLGRAGLAGLQETQYF

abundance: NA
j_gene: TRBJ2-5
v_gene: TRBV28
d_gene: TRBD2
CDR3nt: TGTGCCAGCAGCCTCAGACTAGCGGGAGGAGAGACCCAGTACTTC
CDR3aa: CASSLRLAGGETQYF

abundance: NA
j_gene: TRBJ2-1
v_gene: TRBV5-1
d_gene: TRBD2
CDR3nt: TGCGCCAGCAGCTTGGGTAGCGGGATCAATGAGCAGTTCTTC
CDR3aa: CASSLGSGINEQFF

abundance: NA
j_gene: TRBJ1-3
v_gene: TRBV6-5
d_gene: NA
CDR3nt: TGTGCCAGCAGTTACTCGACAGGAACTGGAAACACCATATATTTT
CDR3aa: CASSYSTGTGNTIYF

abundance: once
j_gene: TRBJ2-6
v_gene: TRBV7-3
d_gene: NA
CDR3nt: TGTGCCAGCAGCTTAGCCAGCTCTGGGGCCAACGTCCTGACTTTC
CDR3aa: CASSLASSGANVLTF

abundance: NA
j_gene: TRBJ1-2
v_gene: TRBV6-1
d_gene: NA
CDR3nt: TGTGCCAGCAGTGAAGTTTATGGCTACACCTTC
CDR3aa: CASSEVYGYTF

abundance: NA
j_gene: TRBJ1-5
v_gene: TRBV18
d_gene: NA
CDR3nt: TGTGCCAGCTCATTCGGGGGGGGCCTCCGGCCCCAGCATTTT
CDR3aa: CASSFGGGLRPQHF

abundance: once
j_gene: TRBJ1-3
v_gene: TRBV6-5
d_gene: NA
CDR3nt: TGTGCCAGCAGTTACTCGGAGGGGCACTCTGGAAACACCATATATTTT
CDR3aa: CASSYSEGHSGNTIYF

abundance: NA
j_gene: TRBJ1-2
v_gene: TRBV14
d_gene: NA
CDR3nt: TGTGCCAGCAGCCAAGATCCTTTGGGTAGTGACTACACCTTC
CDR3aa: CASSQDPLGSDYTF

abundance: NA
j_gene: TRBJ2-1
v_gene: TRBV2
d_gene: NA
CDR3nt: TGTGCCAGCAGGGGGACATCGCTAGGATTTAATGAGCAGTTCTTC
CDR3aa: CASRGTSLGFNEQFF

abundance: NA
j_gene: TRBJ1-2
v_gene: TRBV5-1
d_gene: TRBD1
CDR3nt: TGCGCCAGCAGCAACGGACAGGGAGAGGCTGGCTACACCTTC
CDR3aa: CASSNGQGEAGYTF

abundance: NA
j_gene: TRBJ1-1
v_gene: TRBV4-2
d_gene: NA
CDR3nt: TGTGCCAGCAGCCAAGAAGGACACTTGAACACTGAAGCTTTCTTT
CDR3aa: CASSQEGHLNTEAFF

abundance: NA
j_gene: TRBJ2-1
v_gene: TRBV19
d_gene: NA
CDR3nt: TGTGCCAGTAGTACCGAGGGGGGCCGCACCTACAATGAGCAGTTCTTC
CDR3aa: CASSTEGGRTYNEQFF

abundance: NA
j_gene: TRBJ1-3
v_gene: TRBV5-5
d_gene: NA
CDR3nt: TGTGCCAGCAGCTTGGTCGCAGCTCCTGGAAACACCATATATTTT
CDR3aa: CASSLVAAPGNTIYF

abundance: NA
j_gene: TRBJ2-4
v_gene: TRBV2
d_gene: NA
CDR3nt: TGTGCCAGCCAAGGGGGAGCGGGTGGCATTCAGTACTTC
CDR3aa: CASQGGAGGIQYF

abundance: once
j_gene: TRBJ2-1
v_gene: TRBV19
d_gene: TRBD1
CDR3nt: TGTGCCAGTAGTATGACAGGGACAGGGTACAATGAGCAGTTCTTC
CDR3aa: CASSMTGTGYNEQFF

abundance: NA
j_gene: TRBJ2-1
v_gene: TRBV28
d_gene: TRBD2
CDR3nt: TGTGCCAGCAGTCCCCCCCGCGGGAGGACAAATGAGCAGTTCTTC
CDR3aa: CASSPPRGRTNEQFF